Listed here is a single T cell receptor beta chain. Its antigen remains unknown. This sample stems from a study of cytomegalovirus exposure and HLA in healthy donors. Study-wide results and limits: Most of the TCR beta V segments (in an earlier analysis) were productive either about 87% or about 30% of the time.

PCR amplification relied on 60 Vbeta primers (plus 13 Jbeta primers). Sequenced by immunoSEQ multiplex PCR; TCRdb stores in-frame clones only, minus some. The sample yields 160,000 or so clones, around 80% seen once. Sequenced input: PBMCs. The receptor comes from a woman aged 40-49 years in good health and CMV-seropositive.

CDR3: CASSANRGNGDEQFF. The CDR3 DNA sequence: TGTGCCAGCAGCGCGAACAGGGGGAACGGCGATGAGCAGTTCTTC. This sequence joins TRBV7-3 and TRBJ2-1, with 8 bases identical to TRBD1. Germline lookup yields CDR1 SGHTA and CDR2 FQGTGA. The CDR3 is 15 amino acids. Unmatched junction bases numbered 11, after V lost 5 bases and J lost 8 bases. Together with reference TRBV7-3 and TRBJ2-1, the CDR3 gives the full variable domain: GAGVSQTPSNKVTEKGKYVELRCDPISGHTALYWYRQSLGQGPEFLIYFQGTGAADDSGLPNDRFFAVRPEGSVSTLKIQRTERGDSAVYLCASSANRGNGDEQFFGPGTRLTVL.